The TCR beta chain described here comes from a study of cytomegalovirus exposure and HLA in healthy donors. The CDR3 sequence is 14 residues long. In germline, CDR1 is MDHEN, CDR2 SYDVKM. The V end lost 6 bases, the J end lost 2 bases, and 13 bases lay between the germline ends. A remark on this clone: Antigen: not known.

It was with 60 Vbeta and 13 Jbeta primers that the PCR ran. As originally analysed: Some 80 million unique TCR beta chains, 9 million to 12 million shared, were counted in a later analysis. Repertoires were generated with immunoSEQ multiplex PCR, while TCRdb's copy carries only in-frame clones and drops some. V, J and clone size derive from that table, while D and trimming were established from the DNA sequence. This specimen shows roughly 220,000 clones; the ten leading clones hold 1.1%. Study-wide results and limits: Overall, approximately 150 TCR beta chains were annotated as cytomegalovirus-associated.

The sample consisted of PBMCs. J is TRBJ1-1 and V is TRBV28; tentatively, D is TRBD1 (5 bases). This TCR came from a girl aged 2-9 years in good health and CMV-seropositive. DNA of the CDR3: TGTGCCAGCAGGGCGCCCGGACAAAACACTGAAGCTTTCTTT. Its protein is CASRAPGQNTEAFF.